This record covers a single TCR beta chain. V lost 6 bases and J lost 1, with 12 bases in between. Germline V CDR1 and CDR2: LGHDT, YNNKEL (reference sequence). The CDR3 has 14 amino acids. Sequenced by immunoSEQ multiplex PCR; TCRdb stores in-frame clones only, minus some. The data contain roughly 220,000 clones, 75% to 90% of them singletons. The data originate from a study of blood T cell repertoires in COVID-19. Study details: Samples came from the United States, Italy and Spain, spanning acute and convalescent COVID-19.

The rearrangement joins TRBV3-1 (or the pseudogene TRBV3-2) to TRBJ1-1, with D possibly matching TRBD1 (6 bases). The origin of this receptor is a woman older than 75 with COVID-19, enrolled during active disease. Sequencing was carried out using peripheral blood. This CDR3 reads CASRQRGQNTEAFF. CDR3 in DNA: TGTGCCAGCAGGCAAAGGGGACAGAACACTGAAGCTTTCTTT.